The present entry profiles one T cell receptor (beta chain) with its context. This clone was found once. What antigen it recognizes has not been identified. Per-nucleotide qualities are absent, and no much larger clonotype sits a single base away. Deletion took 0 bases off V and 4 bases off J, with a span of 7 bases between the germline ends. Counted from cysteine to phenylalanine, this CDR3 has 14 amino acids. The CDR3 DNA has 42 bases and is translated from base 1. Per the germline V gene (reference sequence), LNHDA is the CDR1 and SQIVND is the CDR2. The data stem from a study of blood T cell repertoires in COVID-19 (dated by TCRdb to 2018 to 2021). Background for the entire study: Samples from collaborators originated in the United States, Italy and Spain and spanned both the acute and convalescent phases of COVID-19. The repertoires were made available in a free public database intended to serve as a resource for research on the immune response to SARS-CoV-2. Where available, HLA class I and class II types were taken from metadata supplied by the sample provider and were not determined by assay-based typing. Deeply sampled blood TCRbeta repertoires from subjects exposed to, actively infected with, or recovered from COVID-19 were included in the dataset. Samples were obtained from the ongoing ImmuneRACE study (first 160 participants) and from over 1,000 subjects provided by 6 global collaborators. The material from the prospective study consisted of cDNA or gDNA derived from T cells, B-cell-depleted T cells, or PBMCs. The sample metadata nearly always contained a de-identified subject ID, COVID-19 status, age in years and sex. The full study reports these points: The quantity of clinical and demographic metadata differed by source and by participant and was supplied without curation.

The immunoSEQ Assay, a bias-controlled multiplex PCR, was used to amplify TCRbeta CDR3 regions from genomic DNA. From the authors' description of their analysis: The number of nucleated cells in each sample was estimated by amplification of reference gene primers within the assay. To quantify the absolute abundance of each unique TCRbeta CDR3 rearrangement, sequence reads were collapsed and filtered. For each sample, productive Simpson clonality was calculated as the square root of Simpson's diversity index across productive rearrangements. Entries here come from immuneACCESS through TCRdb and include only in-frame sequences with V and J called. Some clones fail to appear in such tables; in the studies checked, an unresolved V gene covers under half of the shortfall, and the cause of the remainder is unknown. V and J calls and clone size follow that table, whereas D and trimming were derived from the DNA. This sample lists about 250,000 clones; roughly 89% were detected once. The biggest ten clones account for just over 2.5% of the sample.

In the prospective study, participants were about 18 to 100 years old, resided in 20 to 30 geographic areas of the United States, and were enrolled through a virtual design. To assign participants to cohorts, the prospective study relied on clinical history that participants themselves reported in a screening survey and a study questionnaire. Mobile phlebotomists in the prospective study collected whole blood, serum and a nasopharyngeal or oropharyngeal swab from every participant. Over a roughly 2-month period, participants in the prospective study had the option of providing additional blood draws and questionnaires. Before DNA extraction, blood samples from the prospective study were shipped at room temperature or frozen.

The clonotype comes from a woman younger than 45 with acute COVID-19. The rearranged chain carries TRBV19 and TRBJ1-5, with no confident D gene call. The specimen sequenced was PBMCs or T cells enriched from blood (not recorded which). The bases are TGTGCCAGTAGTATAGAGTCAGCGAATCAGCCCCAGCATTTT. Translated, it gives CASSIESANQPQHF.